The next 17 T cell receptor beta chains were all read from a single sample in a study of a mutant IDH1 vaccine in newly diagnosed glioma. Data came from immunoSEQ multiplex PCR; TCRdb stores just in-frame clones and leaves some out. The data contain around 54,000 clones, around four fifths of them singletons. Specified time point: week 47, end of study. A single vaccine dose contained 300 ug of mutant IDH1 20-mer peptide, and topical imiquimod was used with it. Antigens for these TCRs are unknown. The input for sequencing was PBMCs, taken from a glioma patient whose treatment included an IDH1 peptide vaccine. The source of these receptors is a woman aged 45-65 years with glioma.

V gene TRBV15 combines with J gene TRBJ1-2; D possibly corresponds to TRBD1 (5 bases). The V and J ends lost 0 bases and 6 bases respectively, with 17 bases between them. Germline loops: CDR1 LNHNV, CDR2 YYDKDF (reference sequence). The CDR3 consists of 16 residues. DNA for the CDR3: TGTGCCACCAGCAGAGATTCTGGCAGGGTTTTTCATGGCTACACCTTC. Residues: CATSRDSGRVFHGYTF.

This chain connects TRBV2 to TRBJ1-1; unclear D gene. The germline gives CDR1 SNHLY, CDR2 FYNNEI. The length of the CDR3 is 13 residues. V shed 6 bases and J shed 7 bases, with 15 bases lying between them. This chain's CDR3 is CASRSFGLGEAFF. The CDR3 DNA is TGTGCCAGCAGGTCGTTCGGATTGGGTGAAGCTTTCTTT.

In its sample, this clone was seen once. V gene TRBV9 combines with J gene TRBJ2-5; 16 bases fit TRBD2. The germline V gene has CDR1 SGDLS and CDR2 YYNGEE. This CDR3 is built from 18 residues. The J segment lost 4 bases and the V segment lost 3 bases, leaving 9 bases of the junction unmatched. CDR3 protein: CASSGWGLAGGAAETQYF. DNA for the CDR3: TGTGCCAGCAGCGGGTGGGGACTAGCGGGGGGGGCGGCAGAGACCCAGTACTTC.

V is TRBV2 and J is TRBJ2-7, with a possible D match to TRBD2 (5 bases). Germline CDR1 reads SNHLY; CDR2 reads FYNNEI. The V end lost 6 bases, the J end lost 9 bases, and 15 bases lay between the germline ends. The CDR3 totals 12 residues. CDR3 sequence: CASSGTGNVQYF. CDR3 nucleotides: TGTGCCAGCAGCGGTACGGGAAATGTGCAGTACTTC.

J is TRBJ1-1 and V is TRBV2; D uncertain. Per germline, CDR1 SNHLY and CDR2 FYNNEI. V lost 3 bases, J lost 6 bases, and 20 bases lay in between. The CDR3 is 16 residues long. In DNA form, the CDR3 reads TGTGCCAGCAGTGATGGCCCAGGTTCCCCCTCCGCTGAAGCTTTCTTT. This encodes CASSDGPGSPSAEAFF.

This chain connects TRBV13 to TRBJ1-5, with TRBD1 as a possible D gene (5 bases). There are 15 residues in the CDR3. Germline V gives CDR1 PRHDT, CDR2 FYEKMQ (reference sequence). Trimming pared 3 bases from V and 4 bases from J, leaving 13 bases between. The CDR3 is CASSFGTRGNQPQHF. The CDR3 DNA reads TGTGCCAGCAGCTTCGGGACCCGGGGAAATCAGCCCCAGCATTTT.

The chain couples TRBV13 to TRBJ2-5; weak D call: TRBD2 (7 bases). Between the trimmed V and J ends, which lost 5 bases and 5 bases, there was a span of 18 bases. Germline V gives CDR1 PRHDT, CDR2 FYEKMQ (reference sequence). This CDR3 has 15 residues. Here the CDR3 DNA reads TGTGCCAGCAGCCCCAGCCTACAGGGAGGGGAGACCCAGTACTTC. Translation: CASSPSLQGGETQYF.

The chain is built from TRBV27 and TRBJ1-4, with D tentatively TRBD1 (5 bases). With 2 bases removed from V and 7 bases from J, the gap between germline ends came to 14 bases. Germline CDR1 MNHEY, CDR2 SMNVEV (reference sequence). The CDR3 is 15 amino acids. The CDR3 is CASSLGSGPGEKLFF. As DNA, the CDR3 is TGTGCCAGCAGTTTAGGATCAGGGCCGGGTGAAAAACTGTTTTTT.

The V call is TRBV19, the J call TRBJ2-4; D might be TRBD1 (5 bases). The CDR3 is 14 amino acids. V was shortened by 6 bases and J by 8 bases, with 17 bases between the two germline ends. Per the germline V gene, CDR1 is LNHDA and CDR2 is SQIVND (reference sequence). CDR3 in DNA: TGTGCCAGTAGCCCGGACAATCAAGGCGACATTCAGTACTTC. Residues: CASSPDNQGDIQYF.

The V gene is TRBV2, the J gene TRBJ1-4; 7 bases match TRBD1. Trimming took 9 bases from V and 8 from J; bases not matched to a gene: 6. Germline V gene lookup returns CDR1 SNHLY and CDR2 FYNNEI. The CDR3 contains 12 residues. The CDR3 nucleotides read TGTGCCAGTGACAGGGCTGACGAAAAACTGTTTTTT. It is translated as CASDRADEKLFF.

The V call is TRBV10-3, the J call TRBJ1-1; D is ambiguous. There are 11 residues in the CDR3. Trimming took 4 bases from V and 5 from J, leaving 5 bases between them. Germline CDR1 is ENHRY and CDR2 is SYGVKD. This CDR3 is CAISGGTEAFF. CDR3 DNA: TGTGCCATCAGTGGAGGGACTGAAGCTTTCTTT.

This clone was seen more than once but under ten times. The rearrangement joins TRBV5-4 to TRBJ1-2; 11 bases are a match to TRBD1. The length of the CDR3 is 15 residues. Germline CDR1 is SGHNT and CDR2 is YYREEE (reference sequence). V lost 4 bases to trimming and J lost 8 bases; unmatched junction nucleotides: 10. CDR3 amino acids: CASSTWTGGAGGYTF. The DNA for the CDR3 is TGTGCCAGCAGCACCTGGACAGGGGGCGCTGGGGGCTACACCTTC.

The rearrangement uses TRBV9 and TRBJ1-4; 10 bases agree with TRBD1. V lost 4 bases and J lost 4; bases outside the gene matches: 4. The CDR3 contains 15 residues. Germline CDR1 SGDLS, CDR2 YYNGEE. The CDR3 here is CASSPRTGGNEKLFF. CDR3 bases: TGTGCCAGCAGCCCGCGGACAGGGGGTAATGAAAAACTGTTTTTT.

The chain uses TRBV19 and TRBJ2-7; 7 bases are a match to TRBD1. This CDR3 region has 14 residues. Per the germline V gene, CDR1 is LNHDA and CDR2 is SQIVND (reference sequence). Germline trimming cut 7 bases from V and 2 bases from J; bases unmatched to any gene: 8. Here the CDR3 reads CASNDATGPYEQYF. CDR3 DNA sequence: TGTGCCAGTAATGATGCGACAGGGCCCTACGAGCAGTACTTC.

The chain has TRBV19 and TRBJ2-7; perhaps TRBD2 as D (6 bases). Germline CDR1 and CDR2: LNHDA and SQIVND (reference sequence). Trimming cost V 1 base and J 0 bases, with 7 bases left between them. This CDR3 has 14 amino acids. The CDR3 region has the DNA TGTGCCAGTAGTATAGGGGGGGACTCCTACGAGCAGTACTTC. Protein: CASSIGGDSYEQYF.

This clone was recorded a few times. The chain's CDR3 is CASRGGDEQYF. For the CDR3, the DNA is TGTGCCAGCAGGGGCGGGGACGAGCAGTACTTC. The chain has TRBV6-6 and TRBJ2-7, with D possibly being TRBD2 (6 bases). V was trimmed by 6 bases and J by 5 bases, leaving 8 bases between them. In germline, CDR1 is MNHNY, CDR2 SVGAGI (reference sequence). The CDR3 is 11 residues long.

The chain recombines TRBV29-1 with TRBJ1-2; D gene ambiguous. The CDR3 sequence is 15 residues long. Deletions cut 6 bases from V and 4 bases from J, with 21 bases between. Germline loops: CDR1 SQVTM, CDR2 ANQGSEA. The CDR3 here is CSVHSREQRGYGYTF. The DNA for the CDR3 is TGCAGCGTCCATTCCCGGGAACAGCGGGGCTATGGCTACACCTTC.